Listed below are T cell receptor beta chains from one sample, sequenced in a study of T cell changes during pregnancy in multiple sclerosis. TCRdb's copy holds only in-frame clones and misses some; the assay was immunoSEQ multiplex PCR. The sample lists around 40,000 clones, more than 85% occurring once. The sample consisted of CD4+ T cells from peripheral blood mononuclear cells, taken in the second trimester of pregnancy. The receptors come from a female donor with multiple sclerosis, enrolled in a pregnancy study. CDR3s include the opening cysteine and the closing phenylalanine or tryptophan. Each record gives: D gene, J gene, clone size, V gene, CDR3 DNA, CDR3 protein. A D gene is named only where the DNA matches it firmly. Some rows mark clone size as missing; the rest say once, few, many or name a class of expanded clone.

>-|TRBJ2-3|once|TRBV5-1
TGCGCCACCGCGGAGTTGGTTGACGCAGATACGCAGTATTTT
CATAELVDADTQYF
>-|TRBJ2-3|-|TRBV6-4
TGTGCCAGCAGTGACGACTTTTTCACAGATACGCAGTATTTT
CASSDDFFTDTQYF
>-|TRBJ1-5|-|TRBV19
TGTGCCAGTAGTATAGGGTCCGGGTCCCTCGGGTCCCAGCATTTT
CASSIGSGSLGSQHF
>-|TRBJ1-1|-|TRBV9
TGTGCCAGCAGCTTCAACGTGGGGGGCACTGAAGCTTTCTTT
CASSFNVGGTEAFF
>TRBD2|TRBJ2-2|once|TRBV9
TGTGCCAGCAGCTTTAGCGGGAGGGCGAGCACCGGGGAGCTGTTTTTT
CASSFSGRASTGELFF
>TRBD1|TRBJ1-1|-|TRBV11-2
TGTGCCAGCAGCTTCCGACAGGGCCGGGACACTGAAGCTTTCTTT
CASSFRQGRDTEAFF
>-|TRBJ1-1|-|TRBV7-2
TGTGCCAGCAGCTTCAGCGGGGGCCTCTCAAACACTGAAGCTTTCTTT
CASSFSGGLSNTEAFF
>-|TRBJ2-1|-|TRBV19
TGTGCCAGTAGGCTTGCGGGTGTGTCCTACAATGAGCAGTTCTTC
CASRLAGVSYNEQFF
>-|TRBJ1-1|-|TRBV18
TGTGCCAGCTCACCTAAAGGATCGGACAGTATGAACACTGAAGCTTTCTTT
CASSPKGSDSMNTEAFF
>-|TRBJ1-4|-|TRBV25-1
TGTGCCAGCAGTGAAATGTCCAGGGTCAACGAAAAACTGTTTTTT
CASSEMSRVNEKLFF
>-|TRBJ1-4|-|TRBV7-2
TGTGCCAGCAGCTTATTGGCCTCTAATGAAAAACTGTTTTTT
CASSLLASNEKLFF
>TRBD1|TRBJ2-1|once|TRBV7-9
TGTGCCAGCAGCCTCCTCCCGACAGGGCACTACAATGAGCAGTTCTTC
CASSLLPTGHYNEQFF
>TRBD1|TRBJ1-2|once|TRBV25-1
TGTGCCAGCAGTGATTCCGGGACAGGGTTTAACGGCTACACCTTC
CASSDSGTGFNGYTF
>-|TRBJ2-5|-|TRBV6-5
TGTGCCAGCAGTTACGCAGGGAACGGGTTTCAAGAGACCCAGTACTTC
CASSYAGNGFQETQYF
>-|TRBJ1-5|-|TRBV5-1
TGCGCCAGCAGCTTGGATAGTAATCAGCCCCAGCATTTT
CASSLDSNQPQHF
>-|TRBJ2-7|few|TRBV6-1
TGTGCCAGCAGTGAAGGCGGGTCCTACGAGCAGTACTTC
CASSEGGSYEQYF
>TRBD2|TRBJ2-3|-|TRBV5-1
TGCGCCAGCAGCTTGGCGGTAGCGGGGTTCACAGATACGCAGTATTTT
CASSLAVAGFTDTQYF
>TRBD1|TRBJ1-1|-|TRBV11-2
TGTGCCAGCAGCTTAGCCTTCGGGACAGGGGGTTCAGCTTTCTTT
CASSLAFGTGGSAFF
>-|TRBJ1-6|-|TRBV7-2
TGTGCCAGCAGCCTCAGGGGAAGGGATTCACCCCTCCACTTT
CASSLRGRDSPLHF
>-|TRBJ1-1|few|TRBV11-2
TGTGCCAGCAGCTTCTACTCCTCGGCTTTCTTT
CASSFYSSAFF
>-|TRBJ2-2|-|TRBV5-1
TGCGCCAGCAGCCGAGCAACGAACACCGGGGAGCTGTTTTTT
CASSRATNTGELFF
>-|TRBJ1-2|-|TRBV5-1
TGCGCCAGCAGCTTGGAAACAGCGGACGCCTATGGCTACACCTTC
CASSLETADAYGYTF
>-|TRBJ2-6|-|TRBV7-6
TGTGCCAGCAGCTTAAGCAGCGCCTCTGGGGCCAACGTCCTGACTTTC
CASSLSSASGANVLTF
>TRBD1|TRBJ2-5|-|TRBV9
TGTGCCAGCAGCGCCCGGACAGGATATGAAGAGACCCAGTACTTC
CASSARTGYEETQYF
>-|TRBJ2-7|-|TRBV30
TGTGCCTGGGGACAGGGAGGGGACGAGCAGTACTTC
CAWGQGGDEQYF
>-|TRBJ1-1|-|TRBV23-1
TGCGCCAGCAAAGACACCCCGTTTGGCGTGGATTCGTTTTCTGAAGCTTTCTTT
CASKDTPFGVDSFSEAFF
>TRBD1|TRBJ1-5|-|TRBV6-5
TGTGCCAGCAGGAAGAGGACAGGACATCAGCCCCAGCATTTT
CASRKRTGHQPQHF
>-|TRBJ1-1|-|TRBV7-2
TGTGCCAGCAGCTTAGAAGACACAGGGGAAGCTTTCTTT
CASSLEDTGEAFF
>TRBD1|TRBJ1-2|-|TRBV28
TGTGCCAGCAGACTAGGACAGGGGAGGGTTTGGGGCTACACCTTC
CASRLGQGRVWGYTF